This is a list of T cell receptor beta chains from one sample in a study of vaccination and CD4 T cells after COVID-19. Using its own MiXCR run on the PCR reads, TCRdb lists one record per CDR3 protein. This table has approximately 3,800 distinct CDR3 sequences, 60% to 80% appearing once. These receptors' targets are unknown. The sequencing input was CD4+ T cells from blood, cultured in vitro. The receptors were gathered from a human donor in good health. Both conserved end residues are part of each CDR3. D genes are given only for firm matches. Only some rows state a clone size, as once, few, many or a class for expanded clones.

d_call j_call clone_size v_call cdr3_aa cdr3_nt
NA TRBJ2-5 NA TRBV18 CASSPPVLGMGETQYF TGTGCCAGCTCACCACCGGTTTTAGGGATGGGAGAGACCCAGTACTTC
NA TRBJ2-1 NA TRBV20-1 CSARARQAYNEQFF TGCAGTGCTAGGGCTCGTCAAGCGTACAATGAGCAGTTCTTC
TRBD2 TRBJ2-3 NA TRBV2 CASRRDLREGTDTQYF TGTGCCAGCAGGAGGGACCTGCGGGAGGGCACAGATACGCAGTATTTT
TRBD1 TRBJ1-6 NA TRBV7-8 CASSLTGNNSPLHF TGTGCCAGCAGCTTGACAGGGAATAATTCACCCCTCCACTTT
TRBD1 TRBJ1-1 once TRBV15 CATSRRGRVPFFSNTEAFF TGTGCCACCAGCAGGAGGGGGCGGGTTCCCTTTTTTTCGAACACTGAAGCTTTCTTT
TRBD2 TRBJ2-5 NA TRBV10-1 CASSGGTSSQETQYF TGCGCCAGCAGCGGTGGGACTAGCTCACAAGAGACCCAGTACTTC
NA TRBJ2-7 NA TRBV2 CASRFLYEQYF TGTGCCAGCAGGTTTCTCTACGAGCAGTACTTC
TRBD2 TRBJ2-7 once TRBV28 CASSTQRRGGYYEQYF TGTGCCAGCAGTACCCAAAGACGCGGGGGATACTACGAGCAGTACTTC
NA TRBJ1-6 NA TRBV27 CASSNYRELGGSPLHF TGTGCCAGCAGTAACTACAGGGAGCTGGGTGGTTCACCCCTCCACTTT
NA TRBJ2-5 NA TRBV9 CASSVGGDQETQYF TGTGCCAGCAGCGTAGGAGGGGACCAAGAGACCCAGTACTTC
TRBD1 TRBJ1-5 NA TRBV10-3 CAISAAGQVGNQPQHF TGTGCCATCAGTGCGGCGGGACAGGTGGGCAATCAGCCCCAGCATTTT
NA TRBJ1-2 NA TRBV15 CATSRDPKGVYTF TGTGCCACCAGCAGAGATCCTAAGGGGGTCTACACCTTC
NA TRBJ2-2 NA TRBV20-1 CSAIPPGTKNTGELFF TGCAGTGCCATACCCCCCGGGACAAAGAACACCGGGGAGCTGTTTTTT
TRBD1 TRBJ1-5 NA TRBV12-3/TRBV12-4 CASSRDRGNQPQHF TGTGCCAGCAGCCGGGACAGGGGCAATCAGCCCCAGCATTTT
NA TRBJ1-2 NA TRBV12-3/TRBV12-4 CASSLGTQAGYTF TGTGCCAGCAGTTTAGGGACTCAGGCTGGCTACACCTTC
NA TRBJ2-7 NA TRBV30 CAWSGYYEQYF TGTGCCTGGAGCGGGTACTACGAGCAGTACTTC
NA TRBJ1-2 NA TRBV5-6 CASSLLTELYGYTF TGTGCCAGCAGCTTATTGACAGAACTCTATGGCTACACCTTC
NA TRBJ1-2 NA TRBV7-9 CASSPWEGNIYGYTF TGTGCCAGCAGCCCCTGGGAGGGCAATATCTATGGCTACACCTTC
NA TRBJ1-5 NA TRBV27 CASSYGQTHQPQHF TGTGCCAGCAGTTATGGACAGACACATCAGCCCCAGCATTTT
NA TRBJ1-5 NA TRBV7-8 CASSLAQAGLSNQPQHF TGTGCCAGCAGCTTAGCGCAGGCGGGGCTTAGCAATCAGCCCCAGCATTTT
NA TRBJ1-5 once TRBV27 CASSLRDAPGPQHF TGTGCCAGCAGTTTAAGGGACGCCCCTGGGCCCCAGCATTTT
TRBD2 TRBJ2-1 NA TRBV7-2 CASSLLPGLAGGLEQFF TGTGCCAGCAGCTTGCTCCCGGGACTAGCGGGGGGGCTTGAGCAGTTCTTC
NA TRBJ1-2 NA TRBV29-1 CSGGEGEGYGYTF TGCAGCGGGGGGGAGGGAGAGGGCTATGGCTACACCTTC
NA TRBJ1-5 NA TRBV20-1 CSARGDRGNQPQHF TGCAGTGCTCGTGGGGACCGAGGCAATCAGCCCCAGCATTTT
TRBD1 TRBJ1-2 few TRBV12-3/TRBV12-4 CASRGQRVNYGYTF TGTGCCAGCAGGGGACAGCGAGTAAACTATGGCTACACCTTC
TRBD1 TRBJ1-6 NA TRBV30 CAWSTTGDSPLHF TGTGCCTGGAGTACCACAGGGGATTCACCCCTCCACTTT
NA TRBJ1-1 few TRBV15 CATRRGGLVNTEAFF TGTGCCACCAGGAGAGGAGGTCTTGTGAACACTGAAGCTTTCTTT
TRBD2 TRBJ2-3 once TRBV10-3 CAIKYSGGSDTQYF TGTGCCATCAAGTATAGCGGGGGGTCAGATACGCAGTATTTT